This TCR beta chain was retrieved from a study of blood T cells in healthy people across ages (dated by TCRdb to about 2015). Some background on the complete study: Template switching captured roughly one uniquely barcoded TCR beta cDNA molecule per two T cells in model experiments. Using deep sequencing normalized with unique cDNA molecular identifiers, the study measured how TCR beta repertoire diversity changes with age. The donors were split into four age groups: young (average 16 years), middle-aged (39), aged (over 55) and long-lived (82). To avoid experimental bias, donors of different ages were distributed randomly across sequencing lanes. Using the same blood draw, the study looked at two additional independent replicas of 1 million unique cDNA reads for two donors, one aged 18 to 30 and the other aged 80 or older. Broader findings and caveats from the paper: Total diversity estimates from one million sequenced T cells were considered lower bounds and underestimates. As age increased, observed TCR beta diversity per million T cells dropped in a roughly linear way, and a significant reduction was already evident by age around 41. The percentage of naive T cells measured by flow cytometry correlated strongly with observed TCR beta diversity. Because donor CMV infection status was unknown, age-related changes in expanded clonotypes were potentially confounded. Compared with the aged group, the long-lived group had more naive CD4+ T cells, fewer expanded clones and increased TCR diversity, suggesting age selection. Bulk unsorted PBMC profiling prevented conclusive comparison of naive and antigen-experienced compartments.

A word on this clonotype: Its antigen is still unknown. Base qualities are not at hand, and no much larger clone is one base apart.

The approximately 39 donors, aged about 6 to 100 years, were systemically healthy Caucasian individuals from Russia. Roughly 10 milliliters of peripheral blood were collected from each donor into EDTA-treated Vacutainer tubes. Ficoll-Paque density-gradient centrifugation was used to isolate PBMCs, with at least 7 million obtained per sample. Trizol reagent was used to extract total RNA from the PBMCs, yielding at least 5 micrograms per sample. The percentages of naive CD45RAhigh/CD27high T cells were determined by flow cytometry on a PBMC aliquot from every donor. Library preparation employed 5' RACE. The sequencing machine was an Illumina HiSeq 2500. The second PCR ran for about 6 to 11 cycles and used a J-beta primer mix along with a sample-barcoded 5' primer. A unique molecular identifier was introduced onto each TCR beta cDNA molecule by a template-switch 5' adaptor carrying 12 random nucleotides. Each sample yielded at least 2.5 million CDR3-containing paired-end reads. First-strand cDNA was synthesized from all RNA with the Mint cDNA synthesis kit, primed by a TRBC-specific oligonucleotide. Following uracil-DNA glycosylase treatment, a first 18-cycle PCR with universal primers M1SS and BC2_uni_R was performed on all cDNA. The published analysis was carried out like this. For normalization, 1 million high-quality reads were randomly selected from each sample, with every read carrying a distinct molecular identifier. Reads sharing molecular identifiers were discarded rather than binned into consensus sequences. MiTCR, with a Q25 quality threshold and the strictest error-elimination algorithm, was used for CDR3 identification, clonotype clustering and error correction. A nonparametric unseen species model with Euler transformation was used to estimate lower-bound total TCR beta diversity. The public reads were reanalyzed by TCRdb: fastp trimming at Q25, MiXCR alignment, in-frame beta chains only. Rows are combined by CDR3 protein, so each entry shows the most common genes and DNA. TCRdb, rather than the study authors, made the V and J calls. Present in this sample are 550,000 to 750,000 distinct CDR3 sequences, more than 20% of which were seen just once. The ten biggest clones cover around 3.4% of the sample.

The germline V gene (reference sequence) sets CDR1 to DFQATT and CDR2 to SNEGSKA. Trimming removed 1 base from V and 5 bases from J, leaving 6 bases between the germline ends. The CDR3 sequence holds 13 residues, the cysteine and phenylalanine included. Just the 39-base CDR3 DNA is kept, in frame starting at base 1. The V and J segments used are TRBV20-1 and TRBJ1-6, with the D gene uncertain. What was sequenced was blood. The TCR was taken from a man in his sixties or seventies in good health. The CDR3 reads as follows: CSARAEHNSPLHF. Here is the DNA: TGCAGTGCTAGAGCGGAACATAATTCACCCCTCCACTTT.